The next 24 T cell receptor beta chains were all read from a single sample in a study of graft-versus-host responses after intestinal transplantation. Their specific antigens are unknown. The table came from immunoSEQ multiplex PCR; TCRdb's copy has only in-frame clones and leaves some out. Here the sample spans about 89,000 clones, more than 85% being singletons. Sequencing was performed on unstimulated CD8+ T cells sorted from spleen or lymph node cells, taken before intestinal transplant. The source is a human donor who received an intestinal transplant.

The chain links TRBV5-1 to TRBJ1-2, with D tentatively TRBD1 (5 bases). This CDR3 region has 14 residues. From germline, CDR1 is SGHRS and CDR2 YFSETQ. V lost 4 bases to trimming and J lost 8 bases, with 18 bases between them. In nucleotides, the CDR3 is TGCGCCAGCAGCACCCACCAGGGTGGTGGCGGCTACACCTTC. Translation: CASSTHQGGGGYTF.

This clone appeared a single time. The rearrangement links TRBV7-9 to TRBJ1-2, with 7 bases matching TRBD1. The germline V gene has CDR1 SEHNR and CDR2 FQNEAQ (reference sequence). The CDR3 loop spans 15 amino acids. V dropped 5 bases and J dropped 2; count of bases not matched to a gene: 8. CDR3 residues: CASSPIIQGNYGYTF. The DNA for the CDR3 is TGTGCCAGCAGCCCGATAATACAGGGGAACTATGGCTACACCTTC.

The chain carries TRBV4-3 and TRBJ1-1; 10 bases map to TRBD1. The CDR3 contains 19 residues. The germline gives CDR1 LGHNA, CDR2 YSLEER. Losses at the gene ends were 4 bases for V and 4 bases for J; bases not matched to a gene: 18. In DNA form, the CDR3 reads TGCGCCAGCAGCCCGACCCCCGGGACAGGGGTTTTTTGGATCACTGAAGCTTTCTTT. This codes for CASSPTPGTGVFWITEAFF.

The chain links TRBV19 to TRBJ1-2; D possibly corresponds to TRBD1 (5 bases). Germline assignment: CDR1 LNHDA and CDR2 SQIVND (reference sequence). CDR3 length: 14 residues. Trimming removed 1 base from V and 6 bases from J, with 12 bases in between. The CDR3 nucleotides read TGTGCCAGTAGTATAGGGGCAGGGTTAGATGGCTACACCTTC. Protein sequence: CASSIGAGLDGYTF. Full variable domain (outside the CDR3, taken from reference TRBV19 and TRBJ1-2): DGGITQSPKYLFRKEGQNVTLSCEQNLNHDAMYWYRQDPGQGLRLIYYSQIVNDFQKGDIAEGYSVSREKKESFPLTVTSAQKNPTAFYLCASSIGAGLDGYTFGSGTRLTVV.

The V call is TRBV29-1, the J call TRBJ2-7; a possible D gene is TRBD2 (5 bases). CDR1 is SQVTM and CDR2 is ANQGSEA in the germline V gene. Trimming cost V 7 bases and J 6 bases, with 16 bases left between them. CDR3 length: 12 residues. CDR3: CSAEAARGEQYF. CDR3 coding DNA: TGCAGCGCCGAAGCGGCCCGGGGCGAGCAGTACTTC.

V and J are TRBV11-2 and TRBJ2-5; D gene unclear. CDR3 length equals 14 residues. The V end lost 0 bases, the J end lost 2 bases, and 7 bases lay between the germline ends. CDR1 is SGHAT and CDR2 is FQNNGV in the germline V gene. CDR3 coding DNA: TGTGCCAGCAGCTTAGAACAGAGTCAAGAGACCCAGTACTTC. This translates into CASSLEQSQETQYF.

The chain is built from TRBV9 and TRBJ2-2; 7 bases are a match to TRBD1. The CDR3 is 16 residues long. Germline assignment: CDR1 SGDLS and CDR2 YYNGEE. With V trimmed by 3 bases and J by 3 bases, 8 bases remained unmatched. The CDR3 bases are TGTGCCAGCAGCGCAGTACAGGGGACGGACACCGGGGAGCTGTTTTTT. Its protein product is CASSAVQGTDTGELFF.

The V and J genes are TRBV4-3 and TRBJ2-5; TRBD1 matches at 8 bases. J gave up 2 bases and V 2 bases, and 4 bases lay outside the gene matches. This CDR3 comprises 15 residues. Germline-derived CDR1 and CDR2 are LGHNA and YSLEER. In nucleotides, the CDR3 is TGCGCCAGCAGCCAACCCGGGACAGGACAAGAGACCCAGTACTTC. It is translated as CASSQPGTGQETQYF.

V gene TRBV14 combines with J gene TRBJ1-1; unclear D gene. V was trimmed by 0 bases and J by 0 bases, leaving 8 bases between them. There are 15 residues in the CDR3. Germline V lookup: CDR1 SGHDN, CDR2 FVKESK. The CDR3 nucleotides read TGTGCCAGCAGCCAAGACGTCCTTATGAACACTGAAGCTTTCTTT. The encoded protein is CASSQDVLMNTEAFF.

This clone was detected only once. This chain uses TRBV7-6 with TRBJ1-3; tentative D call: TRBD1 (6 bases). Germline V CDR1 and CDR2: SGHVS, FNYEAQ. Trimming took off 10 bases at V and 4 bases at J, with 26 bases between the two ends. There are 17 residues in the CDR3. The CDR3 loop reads CATSMPLQGDSGNTIYF. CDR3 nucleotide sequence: TGTGCCACCTCGATGCCGTTACAGGGAGATTCAGGAAACACCATATATTTT. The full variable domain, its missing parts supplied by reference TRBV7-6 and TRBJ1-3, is GAGVSQSPRYKVTKRGQDVALRCDPISGHVSLYWYRQALGQGPEFLTYFNYEAQQDKSGLPNDRFSAERPEGSISTLTIQRTEQRDSAMYRCATSMPLQGDSGNTIYFGEGSWLTVV.

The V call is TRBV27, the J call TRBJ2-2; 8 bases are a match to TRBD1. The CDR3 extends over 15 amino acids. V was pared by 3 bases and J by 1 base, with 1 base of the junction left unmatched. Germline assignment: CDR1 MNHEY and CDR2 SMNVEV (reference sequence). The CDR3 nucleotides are TGTGCCAGCAGTTTTACAGGGGGGAACACCGGGGAGCTGTTTTTT. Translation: CASSFTGGNTGELFF.

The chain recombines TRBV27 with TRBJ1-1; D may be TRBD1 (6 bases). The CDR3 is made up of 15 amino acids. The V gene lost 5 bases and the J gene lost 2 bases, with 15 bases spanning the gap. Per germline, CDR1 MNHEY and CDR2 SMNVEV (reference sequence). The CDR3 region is CASSPKGGANTEAFF. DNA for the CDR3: TGTGCCAGCAGTCCGAAAGGGGGGGCTAACACTGAAGCTTTCTTT.

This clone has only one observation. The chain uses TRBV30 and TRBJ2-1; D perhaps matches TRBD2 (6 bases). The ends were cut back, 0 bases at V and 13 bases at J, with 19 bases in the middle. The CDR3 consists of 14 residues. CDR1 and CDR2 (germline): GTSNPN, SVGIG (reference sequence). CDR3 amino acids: CAWSVSVSGTPQFF. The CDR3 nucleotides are TGTGCCTGGAGTGTATCGGTCTCGGGGACTCCCCAGTTCTTC.

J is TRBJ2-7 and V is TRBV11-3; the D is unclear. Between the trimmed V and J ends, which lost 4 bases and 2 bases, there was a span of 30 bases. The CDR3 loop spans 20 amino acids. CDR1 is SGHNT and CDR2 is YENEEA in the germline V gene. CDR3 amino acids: CASSSLGPYDGPGPTYEQYF. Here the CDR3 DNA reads TGTGCCAGCAGCTCCCTGGGTCCCTATGATGGGCCTGGCCCAACCTACGAGCAGTACTTC. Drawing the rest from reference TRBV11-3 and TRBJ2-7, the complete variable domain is EAGVVQSPRYKIIEKKQPVAFWCNPISGHNTLYWYLQNLGQGPELLIRYENEEAVDDSQLPKDRFSAERLKGVDSTLKIQPAELGDSAVYLCASSSLGPYDGPGPTYEQYFGPGTRLTVT.

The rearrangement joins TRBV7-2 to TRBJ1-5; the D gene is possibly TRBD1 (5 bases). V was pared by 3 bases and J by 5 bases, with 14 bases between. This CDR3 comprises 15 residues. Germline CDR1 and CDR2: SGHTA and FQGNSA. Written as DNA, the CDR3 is TGTGCCAGCAGCTTCCGGGGGGGGAAAGATCAGCCCCAGCATTTT. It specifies CASSFRGGKDQPQHF.

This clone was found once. In DNA form, the CDR3 reads TGTGCCAGCAGCTTAGCCCCAGGTAGTGCGGGGGGCTACACCTTC. This codes for CASSLAPGSAGGYTF. V is TRBV7-9 and J is TRBJ1-2; D remains unclear. Per germline, CDR1 SEHNR and CDR2 FQNEAQ (reference sequence). The CDR3 is 15 residues long. V lost 0 bases and J 8 bases, leaving 16 bases between the germline ends. The entire variable domain, with the rest obtained from reference TRBV7-9 and TRBJ1-2, is as follows: DTGVSQNPRHKITKRGQNVTFRCDPISEHNRLYWYRQTLGQGPEFLTYFQNEAQLEKSRLLSDRFSAERPKGSFSTLEIQRTEQGDSAMYLCASSLAPGSAGGYTFGSGTRLTVV.

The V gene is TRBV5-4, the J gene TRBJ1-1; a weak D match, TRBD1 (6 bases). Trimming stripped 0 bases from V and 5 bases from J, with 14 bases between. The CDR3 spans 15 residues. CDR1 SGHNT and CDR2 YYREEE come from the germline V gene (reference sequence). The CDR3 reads CASSLAPGGGTEAFF. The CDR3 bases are TGTGCCAGCAGCTTGGCACCGGGAGGGGGAACTGAAGCTTTCTTT.

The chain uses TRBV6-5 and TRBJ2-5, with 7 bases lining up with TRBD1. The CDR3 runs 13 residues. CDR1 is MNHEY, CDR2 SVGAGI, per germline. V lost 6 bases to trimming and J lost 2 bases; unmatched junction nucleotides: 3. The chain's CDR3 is CASSPGQQETQYF. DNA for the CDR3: TGTGCCAGCAGCCCGGGACAGCAAGAGACCCAGTACTTC.

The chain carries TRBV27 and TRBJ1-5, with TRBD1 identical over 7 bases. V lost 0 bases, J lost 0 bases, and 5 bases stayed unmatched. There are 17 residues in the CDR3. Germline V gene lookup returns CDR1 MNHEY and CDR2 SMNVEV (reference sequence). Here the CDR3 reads CASSLSMGQYSNQPQHF. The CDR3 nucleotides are TGTGCCAGCAGTTTATCGATGGGACAGTATAGCAATCAGCCCCAGCATTTT.

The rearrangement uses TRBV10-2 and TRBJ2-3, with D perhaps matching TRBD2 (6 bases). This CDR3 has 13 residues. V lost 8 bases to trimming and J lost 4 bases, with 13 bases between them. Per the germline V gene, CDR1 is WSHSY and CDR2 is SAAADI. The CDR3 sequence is CASGFTGADTQYF. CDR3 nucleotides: TGCGCCAGCGGATTTACGGGGGCAGATACGCAGTATTTT.

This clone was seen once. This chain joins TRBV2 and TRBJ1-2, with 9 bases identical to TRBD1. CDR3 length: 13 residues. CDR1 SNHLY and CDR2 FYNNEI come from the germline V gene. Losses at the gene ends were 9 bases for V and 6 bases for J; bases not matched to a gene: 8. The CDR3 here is CARGTGPFDGYTF. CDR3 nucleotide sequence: TGTGCCAGAGGGACAGGGCCTTTCGATGGCTACACCTTC.

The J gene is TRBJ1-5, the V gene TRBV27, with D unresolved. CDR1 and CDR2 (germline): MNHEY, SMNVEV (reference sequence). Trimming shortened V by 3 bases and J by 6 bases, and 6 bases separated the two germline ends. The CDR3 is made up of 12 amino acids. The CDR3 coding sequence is TGTGCCAGCAGTTTTTCCGGTCAGCCCCAGCATTTT. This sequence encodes CASSFSGQPQHF.

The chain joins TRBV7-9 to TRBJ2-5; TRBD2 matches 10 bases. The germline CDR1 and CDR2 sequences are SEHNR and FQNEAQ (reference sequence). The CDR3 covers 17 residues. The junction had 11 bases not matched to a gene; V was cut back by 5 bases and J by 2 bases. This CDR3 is CASSPERSGGVQETQYF. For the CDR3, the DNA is TGTGCCAGCAGCCCCGAAAGGAGCGGGGGGGTTCAAGAGACCCAGTACTTC.

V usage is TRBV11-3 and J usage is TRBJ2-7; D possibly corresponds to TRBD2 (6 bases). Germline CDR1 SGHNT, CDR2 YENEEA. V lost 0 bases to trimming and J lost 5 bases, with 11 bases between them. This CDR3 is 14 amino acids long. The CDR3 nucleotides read TGTGCCAGCAGCTTAGATCTTACGGGGGACGAGCAGTACTTC. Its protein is CASSLDLTGDEQYF.